This T cell receptor (beta chain) originates from a study of control samples from healthy donors and cancer patients. Details on this clone: One end of the junction is discordant with germline, which a read error may explain.

Looked up from germline, CDR1 is SGHAT and CDR2 is FQNNGV. The CDR3 is made up of 14 amino acids. Produced via immunoSEQ multiplex PCR; TCRdb's table is partial and in-frame only. The sample lists 170,000 or so clones, roughly 89% occurring once. The chain couples TRBV11-2 to TRBJ2-3; 11 bases fit TRBD2. The TCR was taken from a woman between 50 and 59 years old in good health. The source material was blood. CDR3 amino acids: CASSLAGGPTTQYF. CDR3 DNA sequence: TGTGCCAGCAGTTTAGCGGGGGGGCCGACTACGCAGTATTTT.